These 22 T cell receptor beta chains were sequenced from one sample in a study of blood T cell repertoires in COVID-19. Data came from immunoSEQ multiplex PCR; TCRdb stores just in-frame clones and leaves some out. The table lists some 200,000 clones, about 84% of them singletons. Sequencing was performed on PBMCs or T cells enriched from blood (not recorded which). The receptors originated from a woman between 40 and 55 years old with acute COVID-19.

CDR3 protein: CAIRDRALNTEAFF. CDR3 DNA: TGTGCCATCAGAGACAGGGCCTTGAACACTGAAGCTTTCTTT. The V call is TRBV10-3, the J call TRBJ1-1; 7 nucleotides line up with TRBD1. The CDR3 has 14 amino acids. With 6 bases clipped from V and 0 bases from J, the junction kept 4 bases outside the gene matches. Germline V lookup: CDR1 ENHRY, CDR2 SYGVKD.

The chain is built from TRBV9 and TRBJ2-1; 9 bases are shared with TRBD1. The ends lost 3 bases at V and 7 bases at J; junction bases unmatched: 8. The CDR3 is 15 amino acids. The V gene's germline CDR1 is SGDLS and CDR2 YYNGEE. CDR3 residues: CASSASGTGQNEQFF. The CDR3 coding sequence is TGTGCCAGCAGCGCCTCCGGGACAGGGCAAAATGAGCAGTTCTTC.

The genes are TRBV12-3 or TRBV12-4 and TRBJ2-7; 7 positions match TRBD1. V lost 7 bases, J lost 5 bases, and 8 bases stayed unmatched. The CDR3 spans 13 residues. Here the CDR3 DNA reads TGTGCCAGCAACGGTATCGACAGGGACGAGCAGTACTTC. This codes for CASNGIDRDEQYF.

This chain joins TRBV5-5 and TRBJ1-1, with a weak D call TRBD1 (6 bases). The germline V gene encodes CDR1 SGHKS and CDR2 YYEKEE (reference sequence). Trimming removed 2 bases at V and 5 bases at J, with 10 bases between. The CDR3 has 13 residues. In nucleotides, the CDR3 is TGTGCCAGCAGCTTACTCCAGGGGACTGAAGCTTTCTTT. It translates to CASSLLQGTEAFF.

The chain is built from TRBV27 and TRBJ1-1, with D possibly matching TRBD1 (6 bases). V shed 0 bases and J shed 7 bases, with 9 bases lying between them. Germline lookup yields CDR1 MNHEY and CDR2 SMNVEV (reference sequence). CDR3 length: 13 residues. The CDR3 here is CASSLSGQLEAFF. The CDR3 DNA reads TGTGCCAGCAGTTTATCTGGACAGCTTGAAGCTTTCTTT.

The chain recombines TRBV5-1 with TRBJ1-1, with D perhaps matching TRBD1 (5 bases). The ends were cut back, 3 bases at V and 6 bases at J, with 15 bases in the middle. The CDR3 is 14 residues long. Germline loops: CDR1 SGHRS, CDR2 YFSETQ. CDR3 sequence reads: CASSSGGVWSEAFF. In DNA form, the CDR3 reads TGCGCCAGCAGCTCCGGGGGGGTTTGGTCTGAAGCTTTCTTT.

The chain joins TRBV7-3 to TRBJ2-1, with TRBD1 as a possible D gene (6 bases). The CDR3 loop spans 15 amino acids. Germline-derived CDR1 and CDR2 are SGHTA and FQGTGA. Trimming pared 5 bases from V and 3 bases from J, leaving 14 bases between. The CDR3, as DNA: TGTGCCAGCAGCCCAGGACAGAGTCTCTACAATGAGCAGTTCTTC. Protein product: CASSPGQSLYNEQFF. Using reference TRBV7-3 and TRBJ2-1 for the parts outside the CDR3, the full variable domain is GAGVSQTPSNKVTEKGKYVELRCDPISGHTALYWYRQSLGQGPEFLIYFQGTGAADDSGLPNDRFFAVRPEGSVSTLKIQRTERGDSAVYLCASSPGQSLYNEQFFGPGTRLTVL.

In its sample, this clone was seen a few times. The V gene is TRBV30, the J gene TRBJ1-3; TRBD1 aligns across 9 bases. This CDR3 region has 16 residues. Germline trimming cut 3 bases from V and 0 bases from J; bases unmatched to any gene: 6. Per germline, CDR1 GTSNPN and CDR2 SVGIG (reference sequence). The CDR3 is CAWRATGGGSGNTIYF. The CDR3 nucleotides are TGTGCCTGGAGGGCTACAGGGGGCGGCTCTGGAAACACCATATATTTT.

The chain has TRBV5-1 and TRBJ2-7; D uncertain. V shed 0 bases and J shed 4 bases, with 11 bases lying between them. Germline CDR1 is SGHRS and CDR2 is YFSETQ. This CDR3 is built from 14 residues. The CDR3 sequence: CASSLALEKYEQYF. The CDR3 DNA sequence: TGCGCCAGCAGCTTGGCTTTGGAGAAATACGAGCAGTACTTC.

This sequence joins TRBV9 and TRBJ1-4; 7 bases are shared with TRBD1. Per the germline V gene, CDR1 is SGDLS and CDR2 is YYNGEE. The V gene end was trimmed by 2 bases and the J gene end by 8 bases; junction bases not matched to a gene: 15. CDR3 length: 17 residues. The CDR3 bases are TGTGCCAGCAGCGTCCGCAAGGGAACAGGGGAGGAAGAAAAACTGTTTTTT. Amino acids: CASSVRKGTGEEEKLFF.

This clone was recorded once. The chain joins TRBV20-1 to TRBJ2-1; TRBD2 matches at 8 bases. This CDR3 is 18 amino acids long. Germline lookup yields CDR1 DFQATT and CDR2 SNEGSKA (reference sequence). V trimming: 3 bases; J trimming: 6 bases; junction bases outside the gene matches: 19. Here the CDR3 reads CSASLSSGRSFPSNEQFF. For the CDR3, the DNA is TGCAGTGCTAGTCTCTCTAGCGGGCGGTCCTTCCCGAGCAATGAGCAGTTCTTC.

V usage is TRBV6-1 and J usage is TRBJ1-6, with D possibly being TRBD1 (5 bases). This CDR3 is built from 16 residues. Germline V gives CDR1 MNHNS, CDR2 SASEGT. V was shortened by 3 bases and J by 4 bases, with 13 bases between the two germline ends. The CDR3 loop is CASSERGVLYNSPLHF. The CDR3 nucleotides read TGTGCCAGCAGTGAGCGGGGGGTTCTTTATAATTCACCCCTCCACTTT.

The CDR3 DNA reads as TGTGCCAGCTCACCCAGGGGCACCTCCTACGAGCAGTACTTC. Protein sequence: CASSPRGTSYEQYF. The rearrangement links TRBV18 to TRBJ2-7; tentatively, D is TRBD1 (6 bases). V dropped 3 bases and J dropped 0 bases, with 9 bases sitting between them. Looked up from germline, CDR1 is KGHSH and CDR2 is LQKENI. The CDR3 covers 14 residues. Combining the CDR3 with reference TRBV18 and TRBJ2-7 gives the whole variable domain NAGVMQNPRHLVRRRGQEARLRCSPMKGHSHVYWYRQLPEEGLKFMVYLQKENIIDESGMPKERFSAEFPKEGPSILRIQQVVRGDSAAYFCASSPRGTSYEQYFGPGTRLTVT.

The J gene is TRBJ2-1, the V gene TRBV7-2; 9 nucleotides agree with TRBD2. CDR1 is SGHTA and CDR2 is FQGNSA in the germline V gene. With V trimmed by 1 base and J by 8 bases, 6 bases remained unmatched. CDR3 length: 15 amino acids. This CDR3 reads CASSLVGTSIHEQFF. The DNA for the CDR3 is TGTGCCAGCAGCTTAGTGGGGACTAGCATCCATGAGCAGTTCTTC. The full variable domain, completed using reference TRBV7-2 and TRBJ2-1, is GAGVSQSPSNKVTEKGKDVELRCDPISGHTALYWYRQSLGQGLEFLIYFQGNSAPDKSGLPSDRFSAERTGGSVSTLTIQRTQQEDSAVYLCASSLVGTSIHEQFFGPGTRLTVL.

This chain connects TRBV6-5 to TRBJ1-3; D unclear. In germline, CDR1 is MNHEY, CDR2 SVGAGI. V lost 5 bases, J lost 5 bases, and 7 bases lay in between. This CDR3 is 12 amino acids long. DNA for the CDR3: TGTGCCAGCAGTATCTACCGAAACACCATATATTTT. Translating it yields CASSIYRNTIYF.

The V gene is TRBV4-2, the J gene TRBJ1-1; D unresolved. Trimming removed 1 base from V and 10 bases from J, with 19 bases in between. This CDR3 has 15 residues. CDR1 LGHNA and CDR2 YNFKEQ come from the germline V gene. The CDR3: CASSQALSRQATAFF. The DNA of the CDR3 is TGTGCCAGCAGCCAAGCTTTGAGTAGGCAGGCAACAGCTTTCTTT.

V usage is TRBV7-2 and J usage is TRBJ2-6, with 9 bases that match TRBD1. Germline CDR1 SGHTA, CDR2 FQGNSA. This CDR3 is 18 amino acids long. The V gene end was trimmed by 3 bases and the J gene end by 0 bases; junction bases not matched to a gene: 6. CDR3 residues: CASSFQGQGSSGANVLTF. The CDR3 bases are TGTGCCAGCAGCTTTCAAGGACAGGGGTCCTCTGGGGCCAACGTCCTGACTTTC.

V and J are TRBV27 and TRBJ1-1; no definite D call. Germline assignment: CDR1 MNHEY and CDR2 SMNVEV (reference sequence). There are 12 residues in the CDR3. The V gene lost 4 bases and the J gene lost 12 bases, with 15 bases spanning the gap. CDR3 DNA: TGTGCCAGCAGTTCGTACGCCCTAGAAACTTTCTTT. This gives the protein CASSSYALETFF.

DNA for the CDR3: TGTGCCAGCAGTTTGAGGTTAGGAGAGAATCAGCCCCAGCATTTT. This codes for CASSLRLGENQPQHF. The V gene is TRBV28, the J gene TRBJ1-5; D call uncertain. CDR3 length: 15 residues. Between the trimmed V and J ends, which lost 3 bases and 4 bases, there was a span of 13 bases. Germline assignment: CDR1 MDHEN and CDR2 SYDVKM.

The chain combines TRBV6-1 with TRBJ2-7; D remains unclear. Trimming took 3 bases from V and 0 from J, leaving 12 bases between them. This CDR3 comprises 15 residues. CDR1 and CDR2 (germline): MNHNS, SASEGT. This chain's CDR3 is CASSDGVAVSYEQYF. The DNA for the CDR3 is TGTGCCAGCAGTGATGGTGTGGCAGTCTCCTACGAGCAGTACTTC.

This clone was counted once. V and J are TRBV28 and TRBJ1-4; 8 bases match TRBD1. After removal of 6 bases from V and 7 bases from J, the junction contained 7 bases not matched to a gene. The CDR3 is made up of 14 amino acids. Germline values: CDR1 MDHEN, CDR2 SYDVKM. This CDR3 reads CASRPTGGVEKLFF. The CDR3 DNA reads TGTGCCAGCAGGCCTACAGGGGGAGTTGAAAAACTGTTTTTT.

The CDR3 sequence: CASSLEGGQGEQYF. The CDR3 coding sequence is TGCGCCAGCAGCTTGGAAGGGGGCCAGGGCGAGCAGTACTTC. The rearrangement links TRBV5-1 to TRBJ2-7; 7 bases are a match to TRBD1. The CDR3 sequence is 14 residues long. Germline V gives CDR1 SGHRS, CDR2 YFSETQ. V dropped 0 bases and J dropped 6; count of bases not matched to a gene: 6.